The subject of this entry is one T cell receptor (beta chain). Its target is unknown. The record originates from a study of monozygotic twins with inflammatory bowel disease. General study findings and limits: Patient-specific immunosuppressive treatments may have made repertoires more variable.

Germline V gene lookup returns CDR1 SQVTM and CDR2 ANQGSEA. This CDR3 region has 14 residues. Each sample's cDNA came from eight separate reactions. TCRdb processed the 5' RACE reads again and assigns one entry to each CDR3 protein, with no DNA. The sample data list a few hundred thousand distinct CDR3 sequences. V usage is TRBV29-1 and J usage is TRBJ1-5. This sequence originates from a human donor with ulcerative colitis or Crohn's disease, or a healthy co-twin of an affected twin (not recorded which). The sample comprised blood. The CDR3 protein is CSVGEGGFMQPQHF.